The next 11 T cell receptor beta chains were all read from a single sample in a study of CD8 T cells in ankylosing spondylitis. In TCRdb, the 5' RACE reads were re-called with MiXCR into one record per CDR3 protein. Among about 340,000 distinct CDR3 sequences listed, approximately 15% were seen once. Sequenced: blood, either unsorted or a sorted T cell fraction (not recorded which). The receptor set was obtained from a male donor with ankylosing spondylitis or in good health (not recorded which).

This sequence joins TRBV12-3 or TRBV12-4 and TRBJ1-4; no definite D call. The CDR3 is 15 residues long. Between the trimmed V and J ends, which lost 4 bases and 0 bases, there was a span of 9 bases. The CDR3 sequence: CASSSAGTTNEKLFF. In DNA form, the CDR3 reads TGTGCCAGCAGTTCCGCCGGGACAACTAATGAAAAACTGTTTTTT.

This clonotype was seen many times. The rearrangement joins TRBV12-3 or TRBV12-4 to TRBJ2-7; D ambiguous. V was shortened by 2 bases and J by 5 bases, with 7 bases between the two germline ends. This CDR3 comprises 12 residues. The DNA of the CDR3 is TGTGCCAGCAGTTTAATGGGTGACGAGCAGTACTTC. This translates into CASSLMGDEQYF.

This clonotype was picked up a small number of times. V is TRBV6-5 and J is TRBJ2-1; 10 bases are a match to TRBD2. Germline V CDR1 and CDR2: MNHEY, SVGAGI. The length of the CDR3 is 16 residues. With V trimmed by 4 bases and J by 8 bases, 11 bases remained unmatched. The CDR3 is CASSSPRSGGAYEQFF. The CDR3 nucleotides read TGTGCCAGCAGTTCCCCGAGGAGCGGGGGGGCTTATGAGCAGTTCTTC.

The sample holds a few counts of this clonotype. The chain employs TRBV5-1 and TRBJ1-1; TRBD1 matches 7 bases. Germline lookup yields CDR1 SGHRS and CDR2 YFSETQ. The V gene end was trimmed by 2 bases and the J gene end by 0 bases; junction bases not matched to a gene: 4. This CDR3 has 15 amino acids. CDR3 sequence reads: CASSFQTGMNTEAFF. The CDR3 DNA reads as TGCGCCAGCAGCTTTCAGACAGGGATGAACACTGAAGCTTTCTTT.

Only a few counts were recorded for this clonotype. CDR3 residues: CASSRGTFYEQYF. CDR3 nucleotides: TGTGCCAGCAGTCGCGGGACATTCTACGAGCAGTACTTC. The rearrangement uses TRBV6-1 and TRBJ2-7; D is possibly TRBD1 or TRBD2 (6 bases each). The ends were cut back, 5 bases at V and 3 bases at J, with 11 bases in the middle. The V gene's germline CDR1 is MNHNS and CDR2 SASEGT. The CDR3 extends over 13 amino acids.

V usage is TRBV6-5 and J usage is TRBJ1-6; 7 positions agree with TRBD1. The CDR3 is 15 amino acids. The trim removed 0 bases at V and 8 bases at J, leaving 4 bases unmatched. CDR1 is MNHEY, CDR2 SVGAGI, per germline. The CDR3 here is CASSYSTGYDSPLHF. The CDR3 DNA follows: TGTGCCAGCAGTTACTCGACAGGGTATGATTCACCCCTCCACTTT.

In this sample, this clonotype turned up many times. This sequence joins TRBV7-9 and TRBJ2-1; 8 nucleotides align to TRBD2. J lost 5 bases, V lost 3 bases, and 3 bases had no gene match. Germline loops: CDR1 SEHNR, CDR2 FQNEAQ (reference sequence). The CDR3 length is 14 residues. CDR3: CASSFRGGNNEQFF. The CDR3 region has the DNA TGTGCCAGCAGCTTCCGCGGGGGGAACAATGAGCAGTTCTTC.

There are a few counts of this clonotype. The chain joins TRBV28 to TRBJ2-3, with D possibly matching TRBD2 (5 bases). V shed 3 bases and J shed 5 bases, with 18 bases lying between them. The CDR3 runs 16 residues. The germline CDR1 and CDR2 sequences are MDHEN and SYDVKM. The CDR3 DNA follows: TGTGCCAGCAGTTTTCGGGGTATCGCTAGACAAGATACGCAGTATTTT. Protein sequence: CASSFRGIARQDTQYF.

The chain is built from TRBV5-1 and TRBJ2-2; 7 positions match TRBD1. Trimming removed 4 bases from V and 4 bases from J; junction bases left unmatched: 10. The CDR3 runs 16 residues. CDR1 SGHRS and CDR2 YFSETQ come from the germline V gene. The CDR3 DNA reads as TGCGCCAGCAGCGTAAACGATGGACAGGCCACCGGGGAGCTGTTTTTT. The encoded protein is CASSVNDGQATGELFF.

This clonotype was seen only a few times. The chain couples TRBV10-3 to TRBJ2-7; the D call may be TRBD1 or TRBD2 (5 bases each). Trimming pared 5 bases from V and 0 bases from J, leaving 11 bases between. The germline V gene has CDR1 ENHRY and CDR2 SYGVKD. The CDR3 contains 14 residues. The CDR3 here is CAISPRDDSYEQYF. As DNA, the CDR3 is TGTGCCATCAGTCCCCGGGACGACTCCTACGAGCAGTACTTC.

This clonotype has only a few counts. The chain links TRBV20-1 to TRBJ2-1; 8 nucleotides match TRBD1. The length of the CDR3 is 15 residues. Germline CDR1 DFQATT, CDR2 SNEGSKA (reference sequence). The V gene end was trimmed by 5 bases and the J gene end by 7 bases; junction bases not matched to a gene: 13. The CDR3 region is CSAPPQGALGNEQFF. CDR3 DNA: TGCAGTGCTCCACCCCAGGGGGCCCTTGGGAATGAGCAGTTCTTC.